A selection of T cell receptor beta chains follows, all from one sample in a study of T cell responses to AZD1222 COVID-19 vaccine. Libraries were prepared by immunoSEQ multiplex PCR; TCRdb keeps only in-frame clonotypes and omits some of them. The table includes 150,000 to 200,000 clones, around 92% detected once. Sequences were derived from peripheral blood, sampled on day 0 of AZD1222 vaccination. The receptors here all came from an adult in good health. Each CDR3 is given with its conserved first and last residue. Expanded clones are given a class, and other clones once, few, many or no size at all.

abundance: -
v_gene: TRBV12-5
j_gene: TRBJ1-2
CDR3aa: CASGLVLDGWGGYTF

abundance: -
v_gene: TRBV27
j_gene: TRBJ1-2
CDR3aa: CATFSYRVNGYTF

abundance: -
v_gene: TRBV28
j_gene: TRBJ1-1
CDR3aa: CASRPQGPTEAFF

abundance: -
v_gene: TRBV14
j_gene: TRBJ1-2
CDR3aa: CASSQGAGYTF

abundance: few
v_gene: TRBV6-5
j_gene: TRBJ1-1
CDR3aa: CASRRATLNTEAFF

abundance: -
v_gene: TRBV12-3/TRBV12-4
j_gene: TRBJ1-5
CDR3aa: CASSFRPDAAQHF

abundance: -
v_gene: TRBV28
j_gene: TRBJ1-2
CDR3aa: CASSSSREGNGYTF

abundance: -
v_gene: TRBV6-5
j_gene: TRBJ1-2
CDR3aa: CASRPRGYGYTF

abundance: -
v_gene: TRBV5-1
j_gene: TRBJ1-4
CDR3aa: CASSLGSGTNEKLFF

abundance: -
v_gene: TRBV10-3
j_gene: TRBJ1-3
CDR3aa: CAISESRGAGNTIYF

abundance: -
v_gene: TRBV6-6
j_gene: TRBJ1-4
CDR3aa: CASSYSGRATNEKLFF

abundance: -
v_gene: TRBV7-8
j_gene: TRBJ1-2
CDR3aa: CASSNDLLGPYGYTF

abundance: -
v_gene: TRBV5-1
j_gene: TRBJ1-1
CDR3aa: CASSATGTNTEAFF